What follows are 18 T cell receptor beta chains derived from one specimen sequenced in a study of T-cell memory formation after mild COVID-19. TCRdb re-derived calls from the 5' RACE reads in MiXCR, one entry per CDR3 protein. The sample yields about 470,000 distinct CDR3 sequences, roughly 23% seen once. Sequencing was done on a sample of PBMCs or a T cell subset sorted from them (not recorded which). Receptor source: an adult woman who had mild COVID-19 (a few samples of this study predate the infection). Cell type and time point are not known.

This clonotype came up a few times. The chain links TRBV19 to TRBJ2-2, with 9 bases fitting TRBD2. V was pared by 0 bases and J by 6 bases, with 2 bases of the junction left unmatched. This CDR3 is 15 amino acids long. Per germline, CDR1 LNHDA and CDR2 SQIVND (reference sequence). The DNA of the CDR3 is TGTGCCAGTAGTATAGACTGGACTAGCGCCGGGGAGCTGTTTTTT. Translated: CASSIDWTSAGELFF.

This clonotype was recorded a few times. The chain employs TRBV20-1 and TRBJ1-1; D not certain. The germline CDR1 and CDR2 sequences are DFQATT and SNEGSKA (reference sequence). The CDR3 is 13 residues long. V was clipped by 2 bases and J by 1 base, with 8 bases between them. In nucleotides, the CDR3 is TGCAGTGCTAGACCCTTCCCGAACACTGAAGCTTTCTTT. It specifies CSARPFPNTEAFF.

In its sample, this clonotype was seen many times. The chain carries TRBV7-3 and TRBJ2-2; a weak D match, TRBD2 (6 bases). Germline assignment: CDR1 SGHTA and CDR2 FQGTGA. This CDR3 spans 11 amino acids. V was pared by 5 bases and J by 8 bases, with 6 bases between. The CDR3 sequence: CASSAGGELFF. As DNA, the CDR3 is TGTGCCAGCAGCGCGGGAGGGGAGCTGTTTTTT. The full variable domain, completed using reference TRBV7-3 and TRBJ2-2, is GAGVSQTPSNKVTEKGKYVELRCDPISGHTALYWYRQSLGQGPEFLIYFQGTGAADDSGLPNDRFFAVRPEGSVSTLKIQRTERGDSAVYLCASSAGGELFFGEGSRLTVL.

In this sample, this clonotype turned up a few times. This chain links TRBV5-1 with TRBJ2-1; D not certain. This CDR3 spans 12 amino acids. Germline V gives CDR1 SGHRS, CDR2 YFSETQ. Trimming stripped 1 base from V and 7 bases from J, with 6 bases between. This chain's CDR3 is CASSLPINEQFF. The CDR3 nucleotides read TGCGCCAGCAGCTTGCCCATTAATGAGCAGTTCTTC.

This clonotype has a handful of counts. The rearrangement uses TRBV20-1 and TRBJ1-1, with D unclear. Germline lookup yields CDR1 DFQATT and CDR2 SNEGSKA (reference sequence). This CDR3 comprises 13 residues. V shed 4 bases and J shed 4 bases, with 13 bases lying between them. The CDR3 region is CSATPGGPTEAFF. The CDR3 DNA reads TGCAGTGCTACGCCGGGAGGCCCCACTGAAGCTTTCTTT.

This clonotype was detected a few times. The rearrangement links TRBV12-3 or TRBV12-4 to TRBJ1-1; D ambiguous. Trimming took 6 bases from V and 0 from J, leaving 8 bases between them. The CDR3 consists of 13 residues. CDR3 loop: CASREQMNTEAFF. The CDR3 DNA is TGTGCCAGCAGAGAGCAGATGAACACTGAAGCTTTCTTT.

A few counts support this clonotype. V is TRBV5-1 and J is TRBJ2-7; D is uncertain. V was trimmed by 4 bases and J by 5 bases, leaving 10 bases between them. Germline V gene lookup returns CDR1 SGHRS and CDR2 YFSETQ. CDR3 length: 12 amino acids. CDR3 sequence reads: CASSHGSDEQYF. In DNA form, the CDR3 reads TGCGCCAGCAGCCATGGCAGCGACGAGCAGTACTTC.

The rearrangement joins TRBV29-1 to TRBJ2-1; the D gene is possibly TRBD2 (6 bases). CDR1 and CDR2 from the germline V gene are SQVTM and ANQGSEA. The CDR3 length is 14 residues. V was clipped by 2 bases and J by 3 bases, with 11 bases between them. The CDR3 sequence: CSVERGGDYNEQFF. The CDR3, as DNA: TGCAGCGTTGAACGGGGAGGTGACTACAATGAGCAGTTCTTC.

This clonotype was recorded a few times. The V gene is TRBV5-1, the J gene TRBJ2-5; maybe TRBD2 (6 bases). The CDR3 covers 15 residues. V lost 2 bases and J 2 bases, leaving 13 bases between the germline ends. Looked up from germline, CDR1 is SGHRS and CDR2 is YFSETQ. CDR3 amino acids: CASSFGLAEQETQYF. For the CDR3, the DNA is TGCGCCAGCAGCTTTGGGTTAGCGGAGCAAGAGACCCAGTACTTC.

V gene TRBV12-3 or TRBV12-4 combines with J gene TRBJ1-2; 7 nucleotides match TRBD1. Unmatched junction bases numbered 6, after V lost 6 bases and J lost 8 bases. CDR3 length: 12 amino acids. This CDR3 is CASSPDREGYTF. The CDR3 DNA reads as TGTGCCAGCAGCCCCGACAGGGAAGGCTACACCTTC.

The CDR3 nucleotides read TGTGCCAGCAGACCGGACCGGAGCGATTCACCCCTCCACTTT. This encodes CASRPDRSDSPLHF. This sequence joins TRBV6-5 and TRBJ1-6; D is ambiguous. The CDR3 extends over 14 amino acids. Germline values: CDR1 MNHEY, CDR2 SVGAGI. The germline V and J ends were trimmed by 6 bases and 8 bases, with 14 bases remaining between them.

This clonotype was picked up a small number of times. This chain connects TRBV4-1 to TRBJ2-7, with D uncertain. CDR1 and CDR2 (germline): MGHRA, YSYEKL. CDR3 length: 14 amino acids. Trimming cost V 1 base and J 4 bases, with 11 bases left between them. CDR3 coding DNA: TGCGCCAGCAGCCAAGCCCGAGGCCCATACGAGCAGTACTTC. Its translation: CASSQARGPYEQYF.

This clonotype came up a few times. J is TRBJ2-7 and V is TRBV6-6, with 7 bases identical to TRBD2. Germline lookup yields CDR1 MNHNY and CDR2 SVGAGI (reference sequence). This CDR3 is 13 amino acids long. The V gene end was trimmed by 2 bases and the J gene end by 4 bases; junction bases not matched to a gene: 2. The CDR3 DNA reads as TGTGCCAGCAGTTACGAGCGGGGATACGAGCAGTACTTC. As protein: CASSYERGYEQYF.

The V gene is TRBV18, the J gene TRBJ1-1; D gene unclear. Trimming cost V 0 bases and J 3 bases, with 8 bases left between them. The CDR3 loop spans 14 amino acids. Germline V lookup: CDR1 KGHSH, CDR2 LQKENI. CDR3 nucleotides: TGTGCCAGCTCACCACCCTCGAAGGACACTGAAGCTTTCTTT. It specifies CASSPPSKDTEAFF.

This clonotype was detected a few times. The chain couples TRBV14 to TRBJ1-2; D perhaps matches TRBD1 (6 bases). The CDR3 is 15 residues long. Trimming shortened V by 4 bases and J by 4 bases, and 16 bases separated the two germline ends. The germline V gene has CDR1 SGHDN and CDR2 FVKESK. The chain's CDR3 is CASSPGAGAAYGYTF. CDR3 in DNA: TGTGCCAGCAGCCCAGGGGCAGGGGCGGCCTATGGCTACACCTTC.

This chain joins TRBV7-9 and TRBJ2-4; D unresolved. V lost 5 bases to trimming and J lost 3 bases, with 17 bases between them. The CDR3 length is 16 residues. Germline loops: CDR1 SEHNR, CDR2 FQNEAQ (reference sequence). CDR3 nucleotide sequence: TGTGCCAGCAGCGCCGGCCTCTGGGCAGGCAAAAACATTCAGTACTTC. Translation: CASSAGLWAGKNIQYF.

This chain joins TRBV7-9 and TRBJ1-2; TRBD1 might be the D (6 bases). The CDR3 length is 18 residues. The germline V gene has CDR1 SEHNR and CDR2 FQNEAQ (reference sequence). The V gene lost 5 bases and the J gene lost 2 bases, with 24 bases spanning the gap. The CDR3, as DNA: TGTGCCAGCAGCAATATCGGACAGTCTCGCTCATTGAACTATGGCTACACCTTC. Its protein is CASSNIGQSRSLNYGYTF.

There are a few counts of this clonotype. As DNA, the CDR3 is TGTGCCAGCAGCTTAGAGAGCTCTGGGGCCAACGTCCTGACTTTC. Its protein product is CASSLESSGANVLTF. The chain joins TRBV7-2 to TRBJ2-6; D not resolved. Trimming shortened V by 1 base and J by 0 bases, and 4 bases separated the two germline ends. Germline-derived CDR1 and CDR2 are SGHTA and FQGNSA. CDR3 length: 15 amino acids. The variable domain in full, completed from reference TRBV7-2 and TRBJ2-6, reads GAGVSQSPSNKVTEKGKDVELRCDPISGHTALYWYRQSLGQGLEFLIYFQGNSAPDKSGLPSDRFSAERTGGSVSTLTIQRTQQEDSAVYLCASSLESSGANVLTFGAGSRLTVL.